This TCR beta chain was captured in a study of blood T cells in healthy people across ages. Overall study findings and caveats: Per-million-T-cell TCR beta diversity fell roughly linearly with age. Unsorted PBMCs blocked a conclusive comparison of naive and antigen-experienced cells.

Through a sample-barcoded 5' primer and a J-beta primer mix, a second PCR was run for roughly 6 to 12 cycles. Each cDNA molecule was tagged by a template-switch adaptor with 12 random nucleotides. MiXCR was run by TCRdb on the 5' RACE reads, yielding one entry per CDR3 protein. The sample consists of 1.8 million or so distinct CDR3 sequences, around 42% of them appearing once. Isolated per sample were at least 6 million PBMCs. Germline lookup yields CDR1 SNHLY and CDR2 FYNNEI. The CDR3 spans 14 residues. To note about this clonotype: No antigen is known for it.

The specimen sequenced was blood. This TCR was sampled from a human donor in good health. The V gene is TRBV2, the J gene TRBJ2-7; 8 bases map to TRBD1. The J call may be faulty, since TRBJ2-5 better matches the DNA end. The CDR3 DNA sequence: TGTGCCAGCAGGCCAGGGGGCAGGGTGGAGACCCAGTACTTC. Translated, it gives CASRPGGRVETQYF.